The next 8 T cell receptor beta chains were all read from a single sample in a study of glioma-infiltrating T cells after dendritic cell vaccination (dated by TCRdb to 2016 to 2017). Sample time point, as interpreted from the label and publication: after dendritic cell vaccination, including at tumor progression/relapse. Libraries were built with the immunoSEQ multiplex PCR assay. Held by TCRdb, this immuneACCESS table contains in-frame sequences only and omits some clones. Under half of the omission traces to an unresolved V gene where checked; the cause of the rest is unknown. The sample table holds fewer than 65,000 clones, of which 70% to 90% were seen once. The top ten hold around 5% of the sample. The sample was blood, taken after dendritic cell vaccination. The source of these receptors is a human donor with glioblastoma.

This rearrangement joins TRBV6-5 to TRBJ2-1; no clear D gene. Germline CDR1 MNHEY, CDR2 SVGAGI. The V end was cut by 6 bases, the J end by 0 bases, with 6 bases between. This CDR3 region has 13 residues. CDR3 region: CASSDSSYNEQFF. The CDR3 DNA sequence: TGTGCCAGCAGCGATAGCTCCTACAATGAGCAGTTCTTC.

This sequence joins TRBV27 and TRBJ2-2; maybe TRBD1 (5 bases). The CDR3 runs 16 residues. Trimming pared 2 bases from V and 4 bases from J, leaving 14 bases between. From germline, CDR1 is MNHEY and CDR2 SMNVEV (reference sequence). CDR3 region: CASSLVRGSGTGELFF. In DNA, the CDR3 is TGTGCCAGCAGTTTAGTAAGGGGATCGGGCACCGGGGAGCTGTTTTTT.

The V and J genes are TRBV9 and TRBJ2-1; D might be TRBD2 (5 bases). V was clipped by 2 bases and J by 9 bases, with 12 bases between them. From germline, CDR1 is SGDLS and CDR2 YYNGEE. This CDR3 spans 13 amino acids. CDR3 DNA: TGTGCCAGCAGCGTGGGAACTAGTTTTGAGCAGTTCTTC. Protein product: CASSVGTSFEQFF.

V and J are TRBV6-6 and TRBJ2-7, with 8 bases identical to TRBD1. Germline lookup yields CDR1 MNHNY and CDR2 SVGAGI (reference sequence). Trimming cost V 0 bases and J 7 bases; bases outside gene matches: 5. This CDR3 is built from 14 residues. The CDR3 coding sequence is TGTGCCAGCAGTTACTCGATTACAGGGGGAGAGCAGTACTTC. Translation gives CASSYSITGGEQYF.

The rearrangement links TRBV5-6 to TRBJ1-4; the D gene is possibly TRBD1 (5 bases). CDR3 size: 15 residues. V gave up 2 bases and J gave up 8 bases, with 16 bases separating them. Germline V gene lookup returns CDR1 SGHDT and CDR2 YYEEEE. The DNA for the CDR3 is TGTGCCAGCAGCTTTCAAGGGGTCCAAAGGGAAAAACTGTTTTTT. Its translation is CASSFQGVQREKLFF. The entire variable domain, with the rest obtained from reference TRBV5-6 and TRBJ1-4, is as follows: DAGVTQSPTHLIKTRGQQVTLRCSPKSGHDTVSWYQQALGQGPQFIFQYYEEEERQRGNFPDRFSGHQFPNYSSELNVNALLLGDSALYLCASSFQGVQREKLFFGSGTQLSVL.

Only a few counts were recorded for this clone. This rearrangement joins TRBV5-1 to TRBJ2-5; D is undetermined. The germline CDR1 and CDR2 sequences are SGHRS and YFSETQ. V was clipped by 4 bases and J by 5 bases, with 18 bases between them. This CDR3 region has 15 residues. The CDR3 DNA is TGCGCCAGCAGCAATACTCAGGTTAGGCAGGAGACCCAGTACTTC. Its translation: CASSNTQVRQETQYF.

J is TRBJ2-2 and V is TRBV5-1; 9 positions agree with TRBD2. With V trimmed by 3 bases and J by 6 bases, 15 bases remained unmatched. Looked up from germline, CDR1 is SGHRS and CDR2 is YFSETQ. The CDR3 covers 18 residues. CDR3 loop: CASSSPTSGQGPPGELFF. CDR3 DNA: TGCGCCAGCAGCTCGCCGACTAGCGGACAAGGTCCTCCCGGGGAGCTGTTTTTT.

In DNA, the CDR3 is TGTGCCAGCAGTGAGGTCAGGGCCTACGAGCAGTACTTC. It is translated as CASSEVRAYEQYF. V usage is TRBV6-1 and J usage is TRBJ2-7; TRBD1 might be the D (5 bases). In germline, CDR1 is MNHNS, CDR2 SASEGT. This CDR3 region has 13 residues. The V end lost 3 bases, the J end lost 2 bases, and 8 bases lay between the germline ends.